This T cell receptor (beta chain) was obtained from a study of T cells expressing NK-cell markers. Across the study: Each TCR beta repertoire originated in sorted T cells that were CD3+CD56+NKG2C+, CD3+CD56+NKG2C- or CD3+CD56-NKG2C+. Findings and limits, study-wide: Leadership of the CD3+CD56-NKG2C+ fraction also belonged to these clonotypes in a handful of donors.

From germline, CDR1 is SEHNR and CDR2 FQNEAQ (reference sequence). There are 12 residues in the CDR3. Template switching by 5'RACE with UMIs generated the TCR beta cDNA. TCRdb re-called the 5' RACE reads and gives one entry per CDR3 protein, without DNA. Its clone listing holds a few hundred thousand distinct CDR3 sequences. On this clonotype itself: Its antigen is as yet unknown.

The V and J genes are TRBV7-9 and TRBJ2-7. The clonotype originates from a man in his late teens or twenties in good health. The sequencing input was blood T cells: a sorted CD56 or NKG2C T cell subset, CD4+ or CD8+ T cells, or bulk PBMC T cells (not recorded which). The CDR3 region is CASSSNRYEQYF.